These 29 T cell receptor beta chains share one sample of origin, sequenced in a study of early T cells in non-severe SARS-CoV-2 infection listed by TCRdb under 2021. Library preparation used 5' RACE. The instrument was a NextSeq 500. TCRdb applied fastp at Q25 and MiXCR to the public reads, then kept only in-frame beta chains. Merged by CDR3 protein, the rows form single entries marked with the most common genes and DNA. Across this sample there are about 44,000 distinct CDR3 sequences, with less than 7% seen only once. The ten most abundant clones make up around 12% of the sample. The sample comprised whole blood. The receptors derive from an adult who was a healthcare worker with PCR-confirmed SARS-CoV-2 infection or an uninfected control (not recorded which).

This clonotype was detected many times. V and J are TRBV2 and TRBJ2-1; the match to TRBD1 covers 9 bases. Per germline, CDR1 SNHLY and CDR2 FYNNEI. This CDR3 comprises 17 residues. The J segment lost 5 bases and the V segment lost 6 bases, leaving 14 bases of the junction unmatched. The CDR3 is CASRAMYRDRVDNEQFF. CDR3 sequence (DNA): TGTGCCAGCAGAGCAATGTACCGGGACAGGGTAGACAATGAGCAGTTCTTC.

This clonotype was seen a few times. The V and J genes are TRBV7-9 and TRBJ2-1; D unclear. Deletions cut 7 bases from V and 4 bases from J, with 5 bases between. CDR1 SEHNR and CDR2 FQNEAQ come from the germline V gene (reference sequence). CDR3 length equals 11 residues. Here the CDR3 reads CASKSYNEQFF. DNA for the CDR3: TGTGCCAGCAAGTCGTACAATGAGCAGTTCTTC.

This clonotype was counted at least ten times. V usage is TRBV29-1 and J usage is TRBJ2-2, with a weak D call TRBD1 (6 bases). The CDR3 runs 15 residues. Deletions cut 3 bases from V and 0 bases from J, with 11 bases between. The V gene's germline CDR1 is SQVTM and CDR2 ANQGSEA. The CDR3 DNA follows: TGCAGCGTTGAGGGGCAGGGGACGAACACCGGGGAGCTGTTTTTT. This gives the protein CSVEGQGTNTGELFF.

The chain employs TRBV3-1 and TRBJ1-4; TRBD1 matches at 7 bases. Trimming took 3 bases from V and 11 from J; bases not matched to a gene: 6. The CDR3 has 13 amino acids. The V gene's germline CDR1 is LGHDT and CDR2 YNNKEL (reference sequence). The DNA for the CDR3 is TGTGCCAGCAGCCAGTGGGACAGAGGGAAACTGTTTTTT. Amino acids: CASSQWDRGKLFF.

This chain connects TRBV28 to TRBJ2-7; D is unclear. The V gene's germline CDR1 is MDHEN and CDR2 SYDVKM. The V and J ends lost 2 bases and 2 bases respectively, with 1 base between them. The CDR3 covers 11 residues. CDR3 bases: TGTGCCAGCAGTTTAGCCTACGAGCAGTACTTC. This codes for CASSLAYEQYF.

This clonotype was recorded at least ten times. The V call is TRBV6-1, the J call TRBJ2-7; D is unclear. CDR1 MNHNS and CDR2 SASEGT come from the germline V gene. The V and J ends lost 0 bases and 3 bases respectively, with 9 bases between them. The CDR3 runs 14 residues. The CDR3 spells CASSEAVGGYEQYF. In DNA form, the CDR3 reads TGTGCCAGCAGTGAAGCCGTGGGCGGCTACGAGCAGTACTTC.

At least ten counts were recorded for this clonotype. The chain joins TRBV19 to TRBJ2-1, with D unresolved. Germline CDR1 is LNHDA and CDR2 is SQIVND (reference sequence). The CDR3 is made up of 14 amino acids. V was shortened by 3 bases and J by 6 bases, with 12 bases between the two germline ends. The CDR3 reads CASSILSAPNEQFF. CDR3 nucleotides: TGTGCCAGTAGTATTTTAAGCGCCCCCAATGAGCAGTTCTTC. Using reference TRBV19 and TRBJ2-1 for the parts outside the CDR3, the full variable domain is DGGITQSPKYLFRKEGQNVTLSCEQNLNHDAMYWYRQDPGQGLRLIYYSQIVNDFQKGDIAEGYSVSREKKESFPLTVTSAQKNPTAFYLCASSILSAPNEQFFGPGTRLTVL.

The chain is built from TRBV4-3 and TRBJ1-3, with no clear D. V dropped 1 base and J dropped 2 bases, with 9 bases sitting between them. This CDR3 region has 15 residues. CDR1 is LGHNA, CDR2 YSLEER, per germline. The CDR3 DNA reads TGCGCCAGCAGCCAAGTGTGGAGGCCTGGAAACACCATATATTTT. Protein product: CASSQVWRPGNTIYF.

A few counts support this clonotype. The chain has TRBV5-5 and TRBJ1-5; D gene unclear. The CDR3 runs 14 residues. V was trimmed by 0 bases and J by 1 base, leaving 5 bases between them. Germline lookup yields CDR1 SGHKS and CDR2 YYEKEE (reference sequence). CDR3 coding DNA: TGTGCCAGCAGCTTGGTGGCAAGCAATCAGCCCCAGCATTTT. It codes for CASSLVASNQPQHF.

The rearrangement links TRBV6-5 to TRBJ2-5, with a weak D call TRBD1 (5 bases). Trimming left V 6 bases short and J 1 base short, with 12 bases between. The CDR3 spans 14 residues. The V gene's germline CDR1 is MNHEY and CDR2 SVGAGI. The CDR3, as DNA: TGTGCCAGCAGCCAAGACAGAATCCAAGAGACCCAGTACTTC. Encoded protein: CASSQDRIQETQYF.

The sample holds a few counts of this clonotype. This chain connects TRBV5-1 to TRBJ1-4, with 9 bases matching TRBD1. The germline gives CDR1 SGHRS, CDR2 YFSETQ. Trimming removed 3 bases from V and 0 bases from J; junction bases left unmatched: 3. The CDR3 extends over 16 amino acids. CDR3 sequence reads: CASSSTGGTTNEKLFF. The CDR3 region has the DNA TGCGCCAGCAGCTCCACAGGGGGCACAACTAATGAAAAACTGTTTTTT.

The rearrangement joins TRBV6-1 to TRBJ2-3; TRBD2 matches at 8 bases. The CDR3 is 15 amino acids. Germline V gene data show CDR1 as MNHNS and CDR2 as SASEGT. The V and J ends lost 5 bases and 5 bases, in that order; junction bases with no gene match: 9. CDR3 nucleotide sequence: TGTGCCAGCAGTTCAGGACTAGCTGGGAGAGATACGCAGTATTTT. This translates into CASSSGLAGRDTQYF.

This clonotype has ten or more counts. The gene calls are TRBV15 and TRBJ1-2; 8 nucleotides line up with TRBD1. The CDR3 is made up of 14 amino acids. Per the germline V gene, CDR1 is LNHNV and CDR2 is YYDKDF (reference sequence). V shed 2 bases, J shed 8 bases, and the junction held 7 bases outside the gene matches. CDR3 coding DNA: TGTGCCACCAGCAGATCGGCACAGGGGGGAGGCTACACCTTC. Protein: CATSRSAQGGGYTF.

This clonotype came up many times. This chain connects TRBV19 to TRBJ2-7, with TRBD1 matching 8 bases. From germline, CDR1 is LNHDA and CDR2 SQIVND (reference sequence). The CDR3 extends over 15 amino acids. The V segment lost 2 bases and the J segment 5 bases; nucleotides outside the gene matches: 8. CDR3 DNA sequence: TGTGCCAGTAGTATATCGAAGACAGGGGCGGACGAGCAGTACTTC. This translates into CASSISKTGADEQYF.

V is TRBV4-1 and J is TRBJ1-5; D uncertain. V lost 4 bases and J 0 bases, leaving 10 bases between the germline ends. This CDR3 has 15 amino acids. Germline-derived CDR1 and CDR2 are MGHRA and YSYEKL. The CDR3 coding sequence is TGCGCCAGCAGCCTAGACGGCTATAGCAATCAGCCCCAGCATTTT. Amino acid sequence: CASSLDGYSNQPQHF.

The sample holds many counts of this clonotype. Here the CDR3 reads CASSESNGLAASTDTQYF. The CDR3 DNA is TGCGCCAGCAGTGAGTCGAACGGATTAGCGGCTAGCACAGATACGCAGTATTTT. The chain has TRBV10-2 and TRBJ2-3, with D possibly matching TRBD2 (6 bases). Trimming took off 0 bases at V and 0 bases at J, with 16 bases between the two ends. The CDR3 runs 18 residues. Germline CDR1 reads WSHSY; CDR2 reads SAAADI.

This clonotype was observed a handful of times. The genes are TRBV7-6 and TRBJ1-3, with D perhaps matching TRBD1 (6 bases). The CDR3 extends over 17 amino acids. Germline assignment: CDR1 SGHVS and CDR2 FNYEAQ. V lost 2 bases, J lost 0 bases, and 14 bases lay in between. In DNA form, the CDR3 reads TGTGCCAGCAGCTTACGCCCCCGGGGGCTCTCTGGAAACACCATATATTTT. Protein sequence: CASSLRPRGLSGNTIYF.

A few counts support this clonotype. V usage is TRBV7-6 and J usage is TRBJ2-7; 13 bases fit TRBD2. The CDR3 has 17 residues. The V segment lost 1 base and the J segment 3 bases; nucleotides outside the gene matches: 6. CDR1 and CDR2 (germline): SGHVS, FNYEAQ. CDR3 amino acids: CASSLGPGTSGIYEQYF. In nucleotides, the CDR3 is TGTGCCAGCAGCTTAGGGCCCGGGACTAGCGGGATCTACGAGCAGTACTTC.

This chain uses TRBV29-1 with TRBJ2-7; TRBD2 matches at 9 bases. Germline assignment: CDR1 SQVTM and CDR2 ANQGSEA. V lost 7 bases and J lost 2; bases outside the gene matches: 18. The CDR3 has 17 residues. DNA of the CDR3: TGCAGCGGACTAATACTTATGGGCGAGCGGGGGGCCTACGAGCAGTACTTC. Residues: CSGLILMGERGAYEQYF.

This clonotype was seen many times. The chain joins TRBV10-2 to TRBJ2-3; D remains ambiguous. Germline CDR1 and CDR2: WSHSY and SAAADI. The length of the CDR3 is 15 residues. The ends were cut back, 6 bases at V and 4 bases at J, with 17 bases in the middle. The CDR3 DNA is TGCGCCAGCAGGGAAAGCCCAACTGGATCAGATACGCAGTATTTT. It translates to CASRESPTGSDTQYF.

The rearrangement joins TRBV4-1 to TRBJ2-5; D uncertain. Per germline, CDR1 MGHRA and CDR2 YSYEKL. CDR3 length: 12 amino acids. With 4 bases removed from V and 5 bases from J, the gap between germline ends came to 8 bases. The CDR3 nucleotides read TGCGCCAGCAGCCTCCCTGGGGAGACCCAGTACTTC. Its translation is CASSLPGETQYF.

This clonotype was seen ten or more times. This sequence joins TRBV2 and TRBJ2-1, with D unclear. Trimming shortened V by 2 bases and J by 2 bases, and 13 bases separated the two germline ends. CDR3 length: 16 residues. Germline V gives CDR1 SNHLY, CDR2 FYNNEI. The CDR3 region is CASSERGVLTYNEQFF. The CDR3 nucleotides are TGTGCCAGCAGTGAACGTGGGGTCTTAACCTACAATGAGCAGTTCTTC.

This clonotype was counted at least ten times. The chain has TRBV29-1 and TRBJ2-5; no clear D gene. Germline-derived CDR1 and CDR2 are SQVTM and ANQGSEA. Deletions cut 3 bases from V and 1 base from J, with 6 bases between. This CDR3 is built from 12 residues. The chain's CDR3 is CSVESGQETQYF. The CDR3 DNA reads as TGCAGCGTTGAGTCGGGCCAAGAGACCCAGTACTTC. The full variable domain, rest sourced from reference TRBV29-1 and TRBJ2-5, is SAVISQKPSRDICQRGTSLTIQCQVDSQVTMMFWYRQQPGQSLTLIATANQGSEATYESGFVIDKFPISRPNLTFSTLTVSNMSPEDSSIYLCSVESGQETQYFGPGTRLLVL.

This clonotype was counted between two and nine times. The gene calls are TRBV6-6 and TRBJ2-3; TRBD1 matches at 12 bases. V shed 0 bases, J shed 4 bases, and the junction held 5 bases outside the gene matches. The CDR3 extends over 17 amino acids. CDR1 and CDR2 (germline): MNHNY, SVGAGI (reference sequence). The DNA for the CDR3 is TGTGCCAGCAGTTACTCAACCGGGACAGGGGGCGCAGATACGCAGTATTTT. This gives the protein CASSYSTGTGGADTQYF.

Many counts were recorded for this clonotype. The rearrangement joins TRBV24-1 to TRBJ2-2; possibly TRBD2 for D (5 bases). Looked up from germline, CDR1 is KGHDR and CDR2 is SFDVKD. The CDR3 has 16 amino acids. The V end lost 7 bases, the J end lost 1 base, and 15 bases lay between the germline ends. DNA of the CDR3: TGTGCCACCAGGACTAAAATCCAGCAGAACACCGGGGAGCTGTTTTTT. Its protein is CATRTKIQQNTGELFF.

This chain links TRBV28 with TRBJ1-2; the D is unclear. Trimming removed 5 bases at V and 8 bases at J, with 9 bases between. CDR1 is MDHEN, CDR2 SYDVKM, per germline. The CDR3 sequence is 11 residues long. DNA of the CDR3: TGTGCCAGCAGTACAAAAGGGGGCTACACCTTC. As protein: CASSTKGGYTF.

The CDR3 nucleotides read TGTGCCAGCAGCTTGCGGACAGGTCCAGAGACCCAGTACTTC. This gives the protein CASSLRTGPETQYF. The chain is built from TRBV5-5 and TRBJ2-5, with 7 bases identical to TRBD1. This CDR3 region has 14 residues. Germline CDR1 reads SGHKS; CDR2 reads YYEKEE (reference sequence). The junction had 4 bases not matched to a gene; V was cut back by 1 base and J by 4 bases.

J is TRBJ2-7 and V is TRBV11-2; D possibly uses TRBD1 or TRBD2 (5 bases each). CDR1 and CDR2 from the germline V gene are SGHAT and FQNNGV. This CDR3 is 15 amino acids long. The ends were cut back, 0 bases at V and 3 bases at J, with 12 bases in the middle. CDR3 region: CASSLESGANYEQYF. In DNA form, the CDR3 reads TGTGCCAGCAGCTTAGAATCCGGGGCGAACTACGAGCAGTACTTC.

This clonotype was seen many times. The chain couples TRBV10-1 to TRBJ2-3; D is perhaps TRBD2 (6 bases). The germline V and J ends were trimmed by 2 bases and 4 bases, with 10 bases remaining between them. The CDR3 runs to 14 residues. Germline-derived CDR1 and CDR2 are WNHNN and SYGVQD (reference sequence). The CDR3 region has the DNA TGCGCCAGCAGTGAGACTCGGAGGGCAGATACGCAGTATTTT. This gives the protein CASSETRRADTQYF.